What follows describes a single T cell receptor (beta chain). Blood CD8+ and CD4+ T cells underwent high-throughput TCR beta sequencing. Negative isolation was applied to CD8+ and CD4+ T cells, and FACS enrichment was applied to TEMRA cells. The data originate from a study of CD8 T cells in Susac syndrome. RNA totalling about 0.5 to 1 ug underwent reverse transcription with random hexamers. Amplification of TCR beta CDR3 used immunoSEQ multiplex PCR across 54 Vbeta and 13 Jbeta. One entry per CDR3 protein, called by TCRdb with MiXCR from the immunoSEQ multiplex PCR reads. The profile shows around 280,000 distinct CDR3 sequences, about 85% of them singletons. Looked up from germline, CDR1 is SEHNR and CDR2 is FQNEAQ (reference sequence). This CDR3 is built from 16 residues. Deletions cut 5 bases from V and 6 bases from J, with 22 bases between.

This clonotype originated in a human donor with multiple sclerosis. Sample: CD8+ T cells from PBMCs. This chain uses TRBV7-9 with TRBJ2-5, with a weak D call TRBD1 (6 bases). CDR3 amino acids: CASSPEDTRGKKTQYF. For the CDR3, the DNA is TGTGCCAGCAGCCCCGAGGATACTAGGGGGAAAAAGACCCAGTACTTC.